This T cell receptor beta chain was sequenced in a study of regulatory T cells in long-lasting Graves disease (dated by TCRdb to the early 2020s). General notes on the study: Patients with newly diagnosed Graves' disease had been on antithyroid drugs for under 3 months. Persistent Graves' disease patients were compared with newly diagnosed Graves' disease patients by peripheral blood TCR sequencing and RNA sequencing. The study was registered as a clinical trial and conducted in China. A total of some 33 samples were covered by TCR sequencing, comprising about 13 persistent and about 20 newly diagnosed Graves' disease patients. The study at large found these results: Sequencing and analysis were limited to the TCR beta chain. Persistent disease showed preferential use of TRBV28, TRBJ1-2 and TRBJ2-5, whereas newly diagnosed disease favored TRBV20-1 and TRBJ2-1. Persistent Graves' disease patients showed lower TCR Shannon entropy and fewer highly expanded clones than newly diagnosed patients, suggesting clonal expansion. Patients with persistent disease shared more public clonotypes (approximately 2,500) than newly diagnosed patients did (more than 900). The small sample size was acknowledged by the authors as a limitation that may reduce accuracy. Because the primary lesion, thyroid tissue, could not be accessed, the study looked at peripheral blood alone.

Measured from the cysteine to the phenylalanine, the CDR3 is 12 residues long. This entry keeps only the CDR3 DNA: 36 bases, framed from base 1. CDR1 and CDR2 are read off the germline V gene (reference sequence) as DFQATT and SNEGSKA. A distance of 10 bases separates the germline ends of V and J, which lose 6 bases and 4 bases respectively. The table lists this clonotype with many counts. Which antigen it targets is not known. No much larger clone is present one base from it, and per-base qualities are unavailable. Sample time point, as interpreted from the label and publication: newly diagnosed GD, antithyroid drugs for less than 3 months. For both TCR sequencing and RNA sequencing, RNA was extracted from PBMCs in TRIzol. The diagnosis of Graves' disease followed American Thyroid Association guidelines. The patients came from an endocrinology department in Xi'an, China. Each patient gave around 9 milliliters of peripheral blood, collected in an EDTA anticoagulant tube. Ficoll Paque Plus density gradient separation was used to isolate PBMCs, and no further T cell sorting was done. An Agilent 2100 Bioanalyzer and agarose gel were used to check RNA quality, and a NanoDrop 2000 was used to measure RNA concentration.

Libraries came from multiplex PCR. The instrument given in TCRdb is Illumina HiSeq 4000. TCR beta libraries were built with iRepertoire HTBI primers and Arm-PCR amplification of CDR3 regions. Before sequencing, the PCR products went through gel purification. As for the original processing: Gene usage analysis of CDR3 amino acid clonotypes used the 62 TRBV and more than 13 TRBJ segments found across samples. COPE and FqMerger were used to merge filtered high-quality paired reads into contigs. BLAST was used to align contigs to IMGT TRBV, TRBD and TRBJ reference genes, with CDR3 defined following IMGT. Highly expanded clones were defined as clonotypes with a frequency above 0.1%. Repertoire diversity was measured by Shannon entropy, and V-J evenness by the Gini coefficient. Clonotypes shared by more than one individual were considered public. In-frame beta chains were kept once TCRdb had trimmed the public reads at Q25 with fastp and called clones with MiXCR. Every entry covers one CDR3 protein and lists the most common genes and DNA from its rows. It is TCRdb's table, rather than the study itself, that gives the V and J calls and clone size. The sample yields under 450,000 distinct CDR3 sequences; 10% to 15% were counted once. Clones ranked in the top ten supply approximately 20% of the sample.

The same sample was also used in a study of T cells in Graves' hyperthyroidism and ophthalmopathy. The second study reports: Graves' hyperthyroidism was defined as stable when no progression to ophthalmopathy occurred over 18 months of follow-up. Hyperthyroidism patients were newly diagnosed, had a disease duration of under 2 months, and were aged 18 to 65 years. Patients with uncontrolled infections, other autoimmune diseases, pregnancy or lactation were excluded. Diagnoses were based on clinical symptoms, serum thyroxine and TRAb, thyroid ultrasound and orbital computed tomography. The TCR CDR3 was subjected to a first round of RT-PCR using the HTBI primer set and the Qiagen OneStep RT-PCR kit. Most expanded thyroid clonotypes (frequency above 0.001) were also detected in blood, a finding suggesting that blood repertoires may reflect thyroid immune responses. Ophthalmopathy was separated from stable hyperthyroidism by a 13 V-J signature model, with approximately 90% sensitivity and about 81% specificity obtained in cross-validation and 80%/75% obtained in testing. In validation, the model predicted progression to ophthalmopathy with 65% to 71% sensitivity and approximately 78% specificity, a median of about six months before onset. To identify distinguishing TCR V-J signatures, a discovery cohort of 100 patients was used, comprising 43 with Graves' ophthalmopathy and 57 with stable Graves' hyperthyroidism. Prospective prediction of ophthalmopathy was tested in an independent validation cohort consisting of 18 to 20 hyperthyroidism patients and some 17 patients who later progressed to ophthalmopathy. For training and testing, the 95 to 100 patients in the discovery cohort were randomly divided in a 7:3 ratio. The study also compared thyroid tissue and blood T-cell repertoires from about 6 Graves' hyperthyroidism patients. Following sampling, methimazole starting at 30 mg daily was given to hyperthyroidism patients, and high-dose intravenous methylprednisolone was given to ophthalmopathy patients. A second multiplex PCR round built the libraries, followed by size selection and purification. Libraries were sequenced paired-end with 100 bp reads on an Illumina HiSeq2000. SOAPnuke was used to process the raw data, with reads discarded if the reads contained adapters or uncalled bases, had a mean Phred below 15, or lacked an exact constant-primer or identifier match. COPE v1.2.5 was used to merge the high-quality paired reads, and each unique nucleotide sequence was defined as a clonotype. MiTCR v1.1 was used to align the clonotypes against IMGT TRBV, TRBD and TRBJ reference segments. The analysis was restricted to V-J combinations with a frequency above 0.0001, which together covered 99% to 99.2% of the repertoires. The TCS score was defined as F50 (clonal expansion) divided by E x V (chaos), with BLOSUM62-based TCRdist calculated between CDR3 peptides within each V-J. Welch's t-statistics and random forest reduced some 510 V-J features to about 13, which were used in a naive Bayes classifier (R e1071). Sample size was not statistically predetermined, and blinding of investigators to group allocation was not performed. The paper reports TCR Vbeta CDR3 sequencing of roughly 140 peripheral blood samples: around 45 ophthalmopathy, roughly 80 hyperthyroidism and approximately 17 progressor patients.

The sequence came from a woman between 18 and 30 years old with Graves disease. Donor details come from another sample of the same person, matched by shared clones. The rearranged chain carries TRBV20-1 and TRBJ2-1; TRBD2 might be the D gene, on 5 matching bases. The sequencing used peripheral blood mononuclear cells (PBMCs), collected at new diagnosis, from a patient treated with antithyroid drugs. The nucleotide sequence reads TGCAGTGCCCGGAGGTCTTACAATGAGCAGTTCTTC. It codes for CSARRSYNEQFF.